This entry describes one TCR beta chain. Its antigen is currently unknown. Looked up from germline, CDR1 is SNHLY and CDR2 is FYNNEI. V lost 3 bases to trimming and J lost 1 base, with 12 bases between them. The CDR3 runs to 15 residues. The data were taken from a study of beta chain features in type 1 diabetes. Study at large: Sorted cells from all samples, numbering approximately 110,000,000, were examined. Study-level findings and limits: Compared to healthy donors, patients appeared to have naive, central memory and Treg TCRB repertoires that were more alike. Reads derived from cDNA could over-represent cells showing high TCR expression.

Investigators reverse transcribed all isolated RNA, so they sequenced expressed TCRB transcripts. Sequencing was performed with immunoSEQ multiplex PCR; in TCRdb, only in-frame clones are kept and a portion is missing. The sample lists roughly 500,000 clones, roughly an eighth occurring once. The chain couples TRBV2 to TRBJ1-1; TRBD1 is a possible D gene (6 bases). The specimen sequenced was naive CD4+ T cells from blood. The TCR originated in a woman between 18 and 29 years old in good health. Here the CDR3 DNA reads TGTGCCAGCAGTGAGCCGGGACACCAGAACACTGAAGCTTTCTTT. Protein: CASSEPGHQNTEAFF.